Each of the 29 T cell receptor beta chains below was sequenced from the same sample in a study of OX40 agonist ivuxolimab in advanced cancers. The method was immunoSEQ multiplex PCR; TCRdb's version includes in-frame clones alone and lacks a portion of them. The sample consists of tens of thousands of clones, approximately 90% of them appearing once. Sequenced material: CD4+ or CD8+ T cells sorted from blood, taken in a trial of the OX40 agonist ivuxolimab. The source is an adult with an advanced solid tumor such as melanoma, head and neck, liver or kidney cancer.

The chain links TRBV27 to TRBJ2-1; D is uncertain. The CDR3 extends over 12 amino acids. With 3 bases removed from V and 7 bases from J, the gap between germline ends came to 7 bases. From germline, CDR1 is MNHEY and CDR2 SMNVEV (reference sequence). This chain's CDR3 is CASSFRGNEQFF. The DNA for the CDR3 is TGTGCCAGCAGTTTTAGAGGAAATGAGCAGTTCTTC.

The J gene is TRBJ2-1, the V gene TRBV11-2; 9 bases align to TRBD2. The CDR3 sequence is 18 residues long. V lost 5 bases, J lost 5 bases, and 16 bases stayed unmatched. Germline loops: CDR1 SGHAT, CDR2 FQNNGV. The CDR3 is CASSLHWAGLAPNNEQFF. The CDR3 bases are TGTGCCAGCAGCCTACATTGGGCAGGACTAGCGCCAAACAATGAGCAGTTCTTC.

The rearrangement joins TRBV7-2 to TRBJ2-1, with 7 bases that match TRBD2. Germline values: CDR1 SGHTA, CDR2 FQGNSA. CDR3 length: 16 amino acids. The V and J ends lost 5 bases and 4 bases, in that order; junction bases with no gene match: 11. The CDR3 region has the DNA TGTGCCAGCAGCCCCGTAGCGGGCGGAGGTTACAATGAGCAGTTCTTC. This translates into CASSPVAGGGYNEQFF.

The V gene is TRBV4-2, the J gene TRBJ2-7; tentatively, D is TRBD2 (5 bases). Germline CDR1 is LGHNA and CDR2 is YNFKEQ. The CDR3 length is 15 residues. The V and J ends lost 0 bases and 5 bases respectively, with 14 bases between them. The DNA for the CDR3 is TGTGCCAGCAGCCAAGATGCGAGGGTTGGCGACGAGCAGTACTTC. Protein: CASSQDARVGDEQYF.

The rearrangement links TRBV19 to TRBJ1-3, with a possible D match to TRBD1 (6 bases). Trimming removed 5 bases from V and 5 bases from J, with 10 bases in between. This CDR3 is 13 amino acids long. Germline V gene sequence: CDR1 LNHDA, CDR2 SQIVND (reference sequence). The DNA of the CDR3 is TGTGCCAGTAGTCACAGGGATCGAAACACCATATATTTT. It is translated as CASSHRDRNTIYF.

The rearrangement uses TRBV6-1 and TRBJ1-5; 7 bases match TRBD1. Germline V gene data show CDR1 as MNHNS and CDR2 as SASEGT. The V segment lost 1 base and the J segment 2 bases; nucleotides outside the gene matches: 2. This CDR3 spans 15 amino acids. Written as DNA, the CDR3 is TGTGCCAGCAGTGAAGGAAGGGGGCGCAATCAGCCCCAGCATTTT. Protein: CASSEGRGRNQPQHF.

V is TRBV19 and J is TRBJ2-1, with D possibly TRBD2 on 6 matching bases. With 6 bases removed from V and 9 bases from J, the gap between germline ends came to 18 bases. This CDR3 has 14 amino acids. The germline V gene encodes CDR1 LNHDA and CDR2 SQIVND (reference sequence). This CDR3 reads CASSHGEVHSEQFF. As DNA, the CDR3 is TGTGCCAGTAGCCACGGGGAGGTACATAGTGAGCAGTTCTTC.

The count of this clone is one. J is TRBJ1-2 and V is TRBV20-1; no reliable D call. This CDR3 has 11 amino acids. Deletions cut 5 bases from V and 2 bases from J, with 6 bases between. Germline CDR1 and CDR2: DFQATT and SNEGSKA (reference sequence). The DNA of the CDR3 is TGCAGTGCTCACCGGAACTATGGCTACACCTTC. It is translated as CSAHRNYGYTF.

This clone appeared a single time. This rearrangement joins TRBV5-1 to TRBJ2-1; the D gene is possibly TRBD1 (6 bases). Between the trimmed V and J ends, which lost 6 bases and 3 bases, there was a span of 16 bases. The germline gives CDR1 SGHRS, CDR2 YFSETQ. The CDR3 is 15 residues long. The CDR3 region is CASTLGGQGYNEQFF. The CDR3 DNA is TGCGCCAGCACCCTAGGGGGTCAAGGCTACAATGAGCAGTTCTTC. The entire variable domain, with the rest obtained from reference TRBV5-1 and TRBJ2-1, is as follows: KAGVTQTPRYLIKTRGQQVTLSCSPISGHRSVSWYQQTPGQGLQFLFEYFSETQRNKGNFPGRFSGRQFSNSRSEMNVSTLELGDSALYLCASTLGGQGYNEQFFGPGTRLTVL.

V is TRBV25-1 and J is TRBJ2-5; no reliable D call. The end of the DNA is better explained by TRBJ2-7, so the J call may be wrong. The CDR3 has 13 residues. Germline V lookup: CDR1 MGHDK, CDR2 SYGVNS. The CDR3 is CASSGPNSYEQYF. Here the CDR3 DNA reads TGTGCCAGCAGTGGCCCGAACTCCTACGAGCAGTACTTC.

The V call is TRBV19, the J call TRBJ1-2; D uncertain. The CDR3 has 13 residues. CDR1 and CDR2 from the germline V gene are LNHDA and SQIVND (reference sequence). V lost 3 bases and J lost 8, with 13 bases in between. This CDR3 is CASSIGLSMGYTF. In DNA, the CDR3 is TGTGCCAGTAGTATCGGGCTGAGTATGGGCTACACCTTC.

In the case of this clone: The junction departs from the called germline gene at one end, perhaps through a read error. The chain has TRBV25-1 and TRBJ1-1; D may be TRBD1 (5 bases). The germline CDR1 and CDR2 sequences are MGHDK and SYGVNS. This CDR3 is built from 16 residues. The DNA of the CDR3 is TGTGCCAGCAGTGCCCGGGACCTCCTTCGGAACGCTGAAGCTTTCTTT. Encoded protein: CASSARDLLRNAEAFF.

The V and J genes are TRBV19 and TRBJ2-1; the D gene is possibly TRBD2 (5 bases). CDR1 is LNHDA and CDR2 is SQIVND in the germline V gene (reference sequence). This CDR3 spans 17 amino acids. V shed 1 base and J shed 4 bases, with 17 bases lying between them. The CDR3 loop reads CASSIGGVLYTYNEQFF. The CDR3 bases are TGTGCCAGTAGTATAGGGGGAGTACTCTACACGTACAATGAGCAGTTCTTC.

V gene TRBV21-1 combines with J gene TRBJ2-5; TRBD1, the table's D call, was not compared with the DNA. TRBV21-1 is a recognized pseudogene. The CDR3 length is 14 residues. Here the CDR3 reads CASSKAACQETQYF. In DNA form, the CDR3 reads TGTGCCAGCAGCAAAGCGGCCTGCCAAGAGACCCAGTACTTC.

The genes are TRBV10-3 and TRBJ1-1, with 10 bases that match TRBD1. Germline V CDR1 and CDR2: ENHRY, SYGVKD. This CDR3 spans 16 amino acids. The V and J ends lost 0 bases and 3 bases, in that order; junction bases with no gene match: 4. In nucleotides, the CDR3 is TGTGCCATCAGTGAGTCGACAGGGGGCGGGTACACTGAAGCTTTCTTT. Translation: CAISESTGGGYTEAFF.

Notes on this clone: This may be a read error: a much more frequent sequence differs by one nucleotide. Other nucleotide sequences in the sample specify the same CDR3. The rearrangement uses TRBV7-9 and TRBJ1-2; D call uncertain. The CDR3 extends over 14 amino acids. The germline V gene has CDR1 SEHNR and CDR2 FQNEAQ (reference sequence). V gave up 1 base and J gave up 8 bases, with 14 bases separating them. The CDR3 DNA reads TGTGCCAGCAGCTTAGTCGGCCTGCCCTACGGCTACACCTTC. Amino acids: CASSLVGLPYGYTF.

This chain joins TRBV2 and TRBJ2-2, with 9 bases identical to TRBD2. V shed 3 bases, J shed 6 bases, and the junction held 8 bases outside the gene matches. Germline CDR1 and CDR2: SNHLY and FYNNEI. The CDR3 has 16 amino acids. CDR3 coding DNA: TGTGCCAGCAGTGAGTGGCTAGCGGGACCCTCCGGGGAGCTGTTTTTT. Its translation is CASSEWLAGPSGELFF.

The rearrangement uses TRBV27 and TRBJ2-7; 9 bases line up with TRBD1. The germline V gene encodes CDR1 MNHEY and CDR2 SMNVEV (reference sequence). This CDR3 has 15 residues. J lost 6 bases, V lost 5 bases, and 11 bases had no gene match. The CDR3 DNA is TGTGCCAGCAGTAGCACTGGGGGACAGGGAGGCGAGCAGTACTTC. Translating gives CASSSTGGQGGEQYF.

This clone was picked up a small number of times. The J gene is TRBJ1-1, the V gene TRBV11-3; TRBD1 matches at 10 bases. This CDR3 is 13 amino acids long. Germline CDR1 and CDR2: SGHNT and YENEEA. J was trimmed by 4 bases and V by 6 bases; bases with no gene match: 2. The CDR3 sequence: CASSRTGGTEAFF. CDR3 sequence (DNA): TGTGCCAGCAGTCGGACAGGGGGCACTGAAGCTTTCTTT.

The V gene is TRBV14, the J gene TRBJ1-1; 8 nucleotides line up with TRBD1. J lost 4 bases, V lost 4 bases, and 5 bases had no gene match. Germline assignment: CDR1 SGHDN and CDR2 FVKESK. The CDR3 is 14 amino acids. The CDR3 sequence is CASSRRGLGTEAFF. CDR3 sequence (DNA): TGTGCCAGCAGCCGCAGGGGGCTGGGCACTGAAGCTTTCTTT.

To note about this clone: Sequence at one end of the junction differs from germline and may be a read error. The V gene is TRBV6-1, the J gene TRBJ2-7; 8 positions agree with TRBD2. The CDR3 consists of 18 residues. Per the germline V gene, CDR1 is MNHNS and CDR2 is SASEGT. CDR3 region: CASSKAGDFSGLPYEQYF. CDR3 DNA sequence: TGTGCCAGCAGTAAAGCGGGGGACTTCTCAGGCCTCCCCTACGAGCAGTACTTC.

The chain carries TRBV30 and TRBJ1-1; tentative D call: TRBD1 (5 bases). Germline CDR1 reads GTSNPN; CDR2 reads SVGIG (reference sequence). Trimming took 4 bases from V and 1 from J, leaving 7 bases between them. The CDR3 has 12 amino acids. The CDR3 spells CAWTTGNTEAFF. CDR3 bases: TGTGCCTGGACTACAGGGAACACTGAAGCTTTCTTT.

V gene TRBV5-1 combines with J gene TRBJ1-1; D not resolved. The germline V gene has CDR1 SGHRS and CDR2 YFSETQ. The CDR3 is made up of 15 amino acids. The V end was cut by 4 bases, the J end by 3 bases, with 16 bases between. Here the CDR3 reads CASSHPLEGDTEAFF. CDR3 bases: TGCGCCAGCAGCCACCCGTTGGAAGGCGACACTGAAGCTTTCTTT.

V usage is TRBV6-5 and J usage is TRBJ2-1; 8 positions match TRBD2. CDR1 and CDR2 (germline): MNHEY, SVGAGI. V lost 6 bases to trimming and J lost 1 base; unmatched junction nucleotides: 5. The length of the CDR3 is 15 residues. This chain's CDR3 is CASSIGGRSYNEQFF. The CDR3 DNA follows: TGTGCCAGCAGCATAGGCGGGAGGTCCTACAATGAGCAGTTCTTC.

The rearrangement uses TRBV4-2 and TRBJ2-1; 8 nucleotides match TRBD2. Germline CDR1 reads LGHNA; CDR2 reads YNFKEQ. The CDR3 is 13 amino acids. Trimming cost V 4 bases and J 8 bases; bases outside gene matches: 4. CDR3 sequence (DNA): TGTGCCAGCAGCCCCGGACTAGCCGATGAGCAGTTCTTC. It encodes CASSPGLADEQFF.

CDR3 protein: CASTPGHPLYEQYF. The CDR3 coding sequence is TGTGCCAGTACCCCGGGACACCCTCTCTACGAGCAGTACTTC. The chain uses TRBV19 and TRBJ2-7; weak D call: TRBD1 (6 bases). CDR1 is LNHDA, CDR2 SQIVND, per germline (reference sequence). Trimming cost V 7 bases and J 3 bases, with 16 bases left between them. CDR3 length: 14 residues.

J is TRBJ2-3 and V is TRBV29-1; possibly TRBD1 or TRBD2 for D (5 bases each). This CDR3 has 14 residues. The V end was cut by 7 bases, the J end by 2 bases, with 16 bases between. Germline V CDR1 and CDR2: SQVTM, ANQGSEA. CDR3 sequence (DNA): TGCAGCGGCGATACCGGGACGTACACAGATACGCAGTATTTT. This gives the protein CSGDTGTYTDTQYF.

The chain has TRBV10-1 and TRBJ2-7, with TRBD1 matching 9 bases. Germline trimming cut 3 bases from V and 5 bases from J; bases unmatched to any gene: 11. In germline, CDR1 is WNHNN, CDR2 SYGVQD (reference sequence). The CDR3 length is 16 residues. The CDR3 nucleotides read TGCGCCAGCAGTGACCATTCCGGACAGGGGAGGAACGAGCAGTACTTC. Its translation: CASSDHSGQGRNEQYF.

This clone was detected only once. This chain uses TRBV6-4 with TRBJ2-3; weak D call: TRBD2 (6 bases). The germline gives CDR1 MRHNA, CDR2 SNTAGT. Trimming cost V 4 bases and J 2 bases, with 10 bases left between them. The CDR3 loop spans 14 amino acids. The CDR3 reads CASSARLDTDTQYF. In nucleotides, the CDR3 is TGTGCCAGCAGTGCCAGACTAGACACAGATACGCAGTATTTT.